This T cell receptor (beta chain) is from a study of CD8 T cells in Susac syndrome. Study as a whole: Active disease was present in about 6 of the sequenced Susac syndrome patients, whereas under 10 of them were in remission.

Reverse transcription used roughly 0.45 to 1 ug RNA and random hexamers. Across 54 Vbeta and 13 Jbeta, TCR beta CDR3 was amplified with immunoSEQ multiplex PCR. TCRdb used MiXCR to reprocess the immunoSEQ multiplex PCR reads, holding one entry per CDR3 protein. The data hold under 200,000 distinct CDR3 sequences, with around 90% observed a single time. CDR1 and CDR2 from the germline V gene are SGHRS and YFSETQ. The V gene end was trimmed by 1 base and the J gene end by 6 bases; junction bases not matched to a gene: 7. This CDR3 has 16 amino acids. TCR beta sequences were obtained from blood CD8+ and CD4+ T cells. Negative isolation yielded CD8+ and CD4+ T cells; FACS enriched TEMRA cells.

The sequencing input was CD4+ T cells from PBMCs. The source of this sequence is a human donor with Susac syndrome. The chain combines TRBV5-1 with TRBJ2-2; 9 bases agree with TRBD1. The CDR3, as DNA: TGCGCCAGCAGCTTGTTTGGGACAGGGTTCGCCGGGGAGCTGTTTTTT. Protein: CASSLFGTGFAGELFF.